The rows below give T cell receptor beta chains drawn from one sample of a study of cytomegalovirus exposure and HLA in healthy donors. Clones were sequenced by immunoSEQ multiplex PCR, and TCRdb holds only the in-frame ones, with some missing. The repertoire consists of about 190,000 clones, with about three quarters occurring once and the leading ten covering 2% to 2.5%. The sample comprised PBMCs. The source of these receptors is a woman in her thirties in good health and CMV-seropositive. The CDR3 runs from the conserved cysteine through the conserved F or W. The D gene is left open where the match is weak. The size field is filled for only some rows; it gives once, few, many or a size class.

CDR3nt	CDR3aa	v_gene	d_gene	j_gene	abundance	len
TGTGCCAGCAGCTTCACTGGGGGGGTTGACCGCGGCTACACCTTC	CASSFTGGVDRGYTF	TRBV5-6	-	TRBJ1-2	-	15
TGCGCCAGCAGTATGGGGAGCGGGAGGCCGGCAGATACGCAGTATTTT	CASSMGSGRPADTQYF	TRBV5-1	TRBD2	TRBJ2-3	-	16
TGTGCCAGCAGTTACTCGAGTACGGGATTCTACGAGCAGTACTTC	CASSYSSTGFYEQYF	TRBV6-5	-	TRBJ2-7	-	15
TGTGCCAGCAGCGCGGGACAGGGCACGAATACCGAGCAGTACTTC	CASSAGQGTNTEQYF	TRBV9	TRBD1	TRBJ2-7	-	15
TGTGCCAGCAGAACAGGGTTAGATGGCTACACCTTC	CASRTGLDGYTF	TRBV2	-	TRBJ1-2	-	12
TGTGCCAGCAGCAGGGAGGGACCCCTTGGGCCCGGGGAGCTGTTTTTT	CASSREGPLGPGELFF	TRBV27	TRBD2	TRBJ2-2	-	16
TGTGCCAGCAGCTTATTTGGGGGACAGGGGTACAATGAGCAGTTCTTC	CASSLFGGQGYNEQFF	TRBV7-3	TRBD1	TRBJ2-1	-	16
TGTGCCAGTAGTTCCCAAGCGGGGGGGCCGTTCCACGAGCAGTACTTC	CASSSQAGGPFHEQYF	TRBV19	TRBD2	TRBJ2-7	-	16
TGTGCCTGGAGCCAACCGGGACACCGCTCTGGAAACACCATATATTTT	CAWSQPGHRSGNTIYF	TRBV30	-	TRBJ1-3	-	16
TGTGCCAGCAGCTTACGACAGTCTAATTCACCCCTCCACTTT	CASSLRQSNSPLHF	TRBV7-9	-	TRBJ1-6	-	14
TGTGCCAGCAGTTTACGAGCGGGGGGGATCGACAATGAGCAGTTCTTC	CASSLRAGGIDNEQFF	TRBV6-6	TRBD2	TRBJ2-1	-	16
TGTGCCAGCAGTGCGGACATTAACTATGGCTACACCTTC	CASSADINYGYTF	TRBV28	-	TRBJ1-2	-	13
TGTGCCAGTGCAAAGCAGGAGGGATACGAGCAGTACTTC	CASAKQEGYEQYF	TRBV6-1	-	TRBJ2-7	-	13
TGTGCCACCAGCAGAGATGGTAGTCCGTCGGGCTATGGCTACACCTTC	CATSRDGSPSGYGYTF	TRBV15	-	TRBJ1-2	-	16
TGTGCCAGCAGTGGACAATACGAGCAGTACTTC	CASSGQYEQYF	TRBV2	-	TRBJ2-7	few	11
TGTGCCAGCAGCACTCAGGGATATTCACCCCTCCACTTT	CASSTQGYSPLHF	TRBV7-9	-	TRBJ1-6	-	13
TGTGCCAGCAGCTGGGGAGATGCGATCACCGGGGAGCTGTTTTTT	CASSWGDAITGELFF	TRBV7-2	-	TRBJ2-2	-	15
TGTGCCAGCTACTCCCTCTGGTTGGAGACCCAGTACTTC	CASYSLWLETQYF	TRBV28	-	TRBJ2-5	-	13
TGTGCCAGCTCACCCCGGGACAGGGCTGCTGAAGCTTTCTTT	CASSPRDRAAEAFF	TRBV18	TRBD1	TRBJ1-1	-	14
TGCGCCAGCAGCCAAGATCTGGGGACAGGGGGCTACAATGAGCAGTTCTTC	CASSQDLGTGGYNEQFF	TRBV4-1	TRBD1	TRBJ2-1	once	17
TGTGCCAGCAGCCACCCGGGGGAAGCTTTCTTT	CASSHPGEAFF	TRBV5-6	-	TRBJ1-1	-	11
TGTGCCTGGAGTTCTCCCCACAGGGGGTGGACTGAAGCTTTCTTT	CAWSSPHRGWTEAFF	TRBV30	TRBD1	TRBJ1-1	-	15
TGTGCCAGCAGCTTTAGGCGGGAGAGATCCGGGGAGCTGTTTTTT	CASSFRRERSGELFF	TRBV11-1	TRBD2	TRBJ2-2	-	15
TGTGCCAGCAGCTTAAGCGCTTCACTCCGGACTGAAGCTTTCTTT	CASSLSASLRTEAFF	TRBV11-2	-	TRBJ1-1	-	15
TGTGCCAGCTCACTAACTCCGCAAGAGACCCAGTACTTC	CASSLTPQETQYF	TRBV18	-	TRBJ2-5	-	13
TGTGCCAGCAGTTGGCAGGGGGCGGGCTACACCTTC	CASSWQGAGYTF	TRBV6-6	TRBD1	TRBJ1-2	-	12
TGTGCCAGCAGCTCTCAAGCGGGACGGGAGACCCAGTACTTC	CASSSQAGRETQYF	TRBV7-2	TRBD2	TRBJ2-5	-	14
TGCGCCAGCAGCCGAAACCAGGGCGATGAGCAGTTCTTC	CASSRNQGDEQFF	TRBV5-1	-	TRBJ2-1	-	13
TGTGCCAGCCTACGTTGGGGCGGGGGCGTAGATACGCAGTATTTT	CASLRWGGGVDTQYF	TRBV6-1	-	TRBJ2-3	-	15
TGTGCCAGCAGTTTCGGCTGGGGAGACAGGGGGGGCGCGTACAATGAGCAGTTCTTC	CASSFGWGDRGGAYNEQFF	TRBV28	TRBD1	TRBJ2-1	-	19
TGTGCCAGCAGCTTCTCCGGGACAGGGTGGTCCGGGGAGCTGTTTTTT	CASSFSGTGWSGELFF	TRBV7-3	TRBD1	TRBJ2-2	-	16
TGCGCCAGCAGCCAAGGGACTAGCTACGAGCAGTACTTC	CASSQGTSYEQYF	TRBV4-1	TRBD2	TRBJ2-7	-	13
TGTGCCACCAGCAGAGATCCCCTGACTAGCGGGAGAGCGTATGAGCAGTTCTTC	CATSRDPLTSGRAYEQFF	TRBV15	TRBD2	TRBJ2-1	-	18
TGTGCCAGCAGCGGAGCGGGATATGCGACCGGGGAGCTGTTTTTT	CASSGAGYATGELFF	TRBV9	TRBD2	TRBJ2-2	-	15
TGCGCCAGCAGCCCCCAAATAGCGTCATCGGCTGGAAACACCATATATTTT	CASSPQIASSAGNTIYF	TRBV5-1	-	TRBJ1-3	-	17
TGCGCCAGCAGCCGAATTGGTAGGGGGCTTAACTATGGCTACACCTTC	CASSRIGRGLNYGYTF	TRBV5-1	TRBD1	TRBJ1-2	-	16
TGTGCCAGCAGAATTAGCGGGGGGGGGTACAATGAGCAGTTCTTC	CASRISGGGYNEQFF	TRBV7-2	TRBD2	TRBJ2-1	-	15
TGTGCCAGCAGTGCGGGAATCTTAATAACCTACGAGCAGTACTTC	CASSAGILITYEQYF	TRBV2	-	TRBJ2-7	-	15
TGTGCCAGCAGTTTACGTGCGGGGACTGAAGCTTTCTTT	CASSLRAGTEAFF	TRBV7-3	-	TRBJ1-1	few	13
TGTGCCAGTAGTCGCCCCGGGAGACTGGGGTCCTACGAGCAGTACTTC	CASSRPGRLGSYEQYF	TRBV19	-	TRBJ2-7	-	16
TGTGCCATCAGTGAAGGACTAGCGGCTAGCACAGATACGCAGTATTTT	CAISEGLAASTDTQYF	TRBV10-3	TRBD2	TRBJ2-3	-	16
TGTGCCAGCAGCTCTCTAGCGGGAGGTGTCACCGGGGAGCTGTTTTTT	CASSSLAGGVTGELFF	TRBV7-2	TRBD2	TRBJ2-2	once	16
TGCGCCAGCAGCCATGCTAGCGGGAGCCACAATGAGCAGTTCTTC	CASSHASGSHNEQFF	TRBV4-1	TRBD2	TRBJ2-1	-	15
TGTGCCAGCAGCTTAGGGCTGGCCACTGAAGCTTTCTTT	CASSLGLATEAFF	TRBV7-2	-	TRBJ1-1	-	13
TGTGCCAGCTCACCCTTGACGGACAGGAACACTGAAGCTTTCTTT	CASSPLTDRNTEAFF	TRBV18	-	TRBJ1-1	-	15